Presented here are 15 T cell receptor beta chains from one specimen sequenced in a study of cytomegalovirus exposure and HLA in healthy donors. PCR was performed using 60 Vbeta and 13 Jbeta primers. This table comes from immunoSEQ multiplex PCR, and its TCRdb copy is limited to in-frame clones, with some not included. The data show roughly 48,000 clones, about 78% seen once. The sequenced material came from PBMCs. These receptors were taken from a woman in her twenties or thirties in good health and CMV-seronegative.

This clone was counted between two and nine times. The chain is built from TRBV29-1 and TRBJ1-1, with 8 bases lining up with TRBD1. With 6 bases clipped from V and 1 base from J, the junction kept 1 base outside the gene matches. The CDR3 is 12 residues long. The germline V gene has CDR1 SQVTM and CDR2 ANQGSEA. In nucleotides, the CDR3 is TGCAGCGTAGGACAGGGGAACACTGAAGCTTTCTTT. Its protein is CSVGQGNTEAFF.

The chain uses TRBV7-2 and TRBJ2-5; the D gene is possibly TRBD2 (6 bases). CDR1 SGHTA and CDR2 FQGNSA come from the germline V gene. With 2 bases removed from V and 5 bases from J, the gap between germline ends came to 15 bases. The CDR3 has 15 residues. The CDR3, as DNA: TGTGCCAGCAGCTTAAGGACTACGGTTGGGGAGACCCAGTACTTC. This translates into CASSLRTTVGETQYF.

This CDR3 is CASSYTGTGLSPLHF. The CDR3, as DNA: TGTGCCAGCAGCTACACCGGGACAGGGCTTTCACCCCTCCACTTT. The genes are TRBV7-8 and TRBJ1-6; the match to TRBD1 covers 9 bases. The germline gives CDR1 SGHVS, CDR2 FQNEAQ. Unmatched junction bases numbered 7, after V lost 4 bases and J lost 9 bases. The CDR3 contains 15 residues. Variable domain in full (rest from reference TRBV7-8 and TRBJ1-6): GAGVSQSPRYKVAKRGQDVALRCDPISGHVSLFWYQQALGQGPEFLTYFQNEAQLDKSGLPSDRFFAERPEGSVSTLKIQRTQQEDSAVYLCASSYTGTGLSPLHFGNGTRLTVT.

This sequence joins TRBV6-4 and TRBJ2-3; tentative D call: TRBD2 (6 bases). The germline V gene has CDR1 MRHNA and CDR2 SNTAGT. This CDR3 region has 15 residues. Trimming cost V 4 bases and J 0 bases, with 11 bases left between them. The DNA of the CDR3 is TGTGCCAGCAGTGGGCGGGGATTAAGCACAGATACGCAGTATTTT. The encoded protein is CASSGRGLSTDTQYF.

The V call is TRBV15, the J call TRBJ1-5; 8 positions match TRBD1. Germline V gene lookup returns CDR1 LNHNV and CDR2 YYDKDF (reference sequence). The trim removed 9 bases at V and 6 bases at J, leaving 7 bases unmatched. The CDR3 runs to 13 residues. The CDR3 coding sequence is TGTGCCACTGGACAGGGAGGAGGTCAGCCCCAGCATTTT. Translation: CATGQGGGQPQHF.

The V gene is TRBV30, the J gene TRBJ1-1; maybe TRBD1 (5 bases). The CDR3 totals 14 residues. CDR1 and CDR2 (germline): GTSNPN, SVGIG (reference sequence). The ends were cut back, 4 bases at V and 3 bases at J, with 15 bases in the middle. The DNA for the CDR3 is TGTGCCTGGACCTTCGGGGGATGGGACACTGAAGCTTTCTTT. It encodes CAWTFGGWDTEAFF.

The CDR3 spells CAWSPGGDEQYF. CDR3 coding DNA: TGTGCCTGGAGTCCAGGGGGAGACGAGCAGTACTTC. The chain links TRBV30 to TRBJ2-7; 7 nucleotides match TRBD1. Losses at the gene ends were 2 bases for V and 5 bases for J; bases not matched to a gene: 3. CDR3 length equals 12 residues. The germline gives CDR1 GTSNPN, CDR2 SVGIG (reference sequence).

The V gene is TRBV5-1, the J gene TRBJ1-1; D is unclear. This CDR3 is 15 amino acids long. The germline gives CDR1 SGHRS, CDR2 YFSETQ. V was cut by 0 bases and J by 2 bases, with 11 bases left in between. The CDR3 coding sequence is TGCGCCAGCAGCTTGGTAAGAGGTACCAACACTGAAGCTTTCTTT. Translated: CASSLVRGTNTEAFF.

This clone was recorded a few times. CDR3 nucleotide sequence: TGCGCCAGCAGCTTAGGACTCAAACCCCTGAACACTGAAGCTTTCTTT. Amino acid sequence: CASSLGLKPLNTEAFF. V usage is TRBV5-1 and J usage is TRBJ1-1; D is uncertain. This CDR3 contains 16 residues. Between the trimmed V and J ends, which lost 2 bases and 0 bases, there was a span of 14 bases. Looked up from germline, CDR1 is SGHRS and CDR2 is YFSETQ.

The chain uses TRBV7-7 and TRBJ2-1, with no clear D. The V end lost 0 bases, the J end lost 10 bases, and 10 bases lay between the germline ends. CDR3 size: 13 residues. The germline gives CDR1 SSHAT, CDR2 FNYEAQ (reference sequence). The CDR3 bases are TGTGCCAGCAGCTTAGCGGGTAGCCCGGAGCAGTTCTTC. This gives the protein CASSLAGSPEQFF.

CDR3 coding DNA: TGTGCCAGCAGCTTGGGGGGCGGGAGGGCGTACGAGCAGTACTTC. Protein: CASSLGGGRAYEQYF. The chain employs TRBV5-6 and TRBJ2-7; 9 bases match TRBD2. Germline CDR1 SGHDT, CDR2 YYEEEE. Trimming took 0 bases from V and 4 from J; bases not matched to a gene: 5. CDR3 length: 15 residues.

This rearrangement joins TRBV5-1 to TRBJ1-6; D might be TRBD1 (5 bases). With 1 base removed from V and 9 bases from J, the gap between germline ends came to 14 bases. This CDR3 has 15 amino acids. CDR1 SGHRS and CDR2 YFSETQ come from the germline V gene. This CDR3 is CASSLLQDGSSPLHF. CDR3 in DNA: TGCGCCAGCAGCTTGTTACAGGACGGCAGTTCACCCCTCCACTTT.

This clone was counted between two and nine times. The J gene is TRBJ1-4, the V gene TRBV7-6; perhaps TRBD1 as D (6 bases). Per germline, CDR1 SGHVS and CDR2 FNYEAQ. The CDR3 consists of 16 residues. V lost 5 bases and J lost 5, with 18 bases in between. CDR3 amino acids: CASSPNPRGNNEKLFF. CDR3 in DNA: TGTGCCAGCAGCCCTAATCCAAGGGGGAACAATGAAAAACTGTTTTTT.

This chain connects TRBV2 to TRBJ2-1; no clear D gene. Trimming removed 8 bases from V and 3 bases from J, with 5 bases in between. The CDR3 has 11 amino acids. Germline V gene sequence: CDR1 SNHLY, CDR2 FYNNEI. CDR3 bases: TGTGCCAGCGCACTCTACAATGAGCAGTTCTTC. Translating it yields CASALYNEQFF.

This clone showed up many times. The CDR3: CASSDLGTYGYTF. The CDR3, as DNA: TGTGCCAGCAGTGACCTAGGGACTTATGGCTACACCTTC. V and J are TRBV2 and TRBJ1-2; a weak D match, TRBD1 (5 bases). Trimming removed 3 bases at V and 5 bases at J, with 10 bases between. Germline V gene sequence: CDR1 SNHLY, CDR2 FYNNEI. The CDR3 consists of 13 residues.